A selection of T cell receptor beta chains follows, all from one sample in a study of blood T cell repertoires in COVID-19. Assay: immunoSEQ multiplex PCR; the TCRdb copy retains only in-frame clones and omits some. The repertoire includes approximately 150,000 clones, about 90% of them detected once, and approximately 35% sits in the top ten. Sequenced input: peripheral blood. These receptor sequences come from a man aged 50-60 years who had recovered from COVID-19. The CDR3 runs from the conserved cysteine through the conserved F or W. The order of the fields is clone size, V gene, J gene, D gene, CDR3 DNA, CDR3 protein. D genes are given only for firm matches. Only part of the rows carry a size: once, few, many, or a class if the clone is expanded.

few	TRBV9	TRBJ2-5	.	TGTGCCAGCAGCGTAGGAGTAGGGACACAACAAGAGACCCAGTACTTC	CASSVGVGTQQETQYF
.	TRBV6-1	TRBJ2-7	.	TGTGCCAGCAGTGAAGCGGGTGGACAAAGCTACGAGCAGTACTTC	CASSEAGGQSYEQYF
few	TRBV9	TRBJ2-1	TRBD2	TGTGCCAGCAGCGGAGCGGGGGGGCTTCCCAATGAGCAGTTCTTC	CASSGAGGLPNEQFF
.	TRBV29-1	TRBJ2-6	.	TGCAGCGTTGTTGACACTGGGGCCAACGTCCTGACTTTC	CSVVDTGANVLTF
.	TRBV6-5	TRBJ1-4	.	TGTGCCAGCGGAACAGGGTCAACTAATGAAAAACTGTTTTTT	CASGTGSTNEKLFF
once	TRBV6-5	TRBJ2-7	TRBD1	TGTGCCAGCAGGATACAGGGGGCAAGGGAGCAGTACTTC	CASRIQGAREQYF
.	TRBV5-1	TRBJ2-5	TRBD2	TGCGCCAGCAGCTTCAGCGGGGGGGCCAGCCAGACCCAGTACTTC	CASSFSGGASQTQYF
.	TRBV6-2/TRBV6-3	TRBJ2-7	.	TGTGCCAGCAGTTACTCGAGGAAGGGGTTTTTCTCCTACGAGCAGTACTTC	CASSYSRKGFFSYEQYF
.	TRBV5-1	TRBJ2-1	.	TGCGCCAGCAGCTTGCGGCTCACCCGGGGTGAGCAGTTCTTC	CASSLRLTRGEQFF
.	TRBV5-4	TRBJ1-3	TRBD1	TGTGCCAGCAGCTCCCGGGACAGGGGGGCAAACACCATATATTTT	CASSSRDRGANTIYF
.	TRBV3-1/TRBV3-2	TRBJ2-5	TRBD2	TGTGCCAGCAGCCAAGTCGGGGGACTAGCTGGGCAGACCCAGTACTTC	CASSQVGGLAGQTQYF